A selection of T cell receptor beta chains follows, all from one sample in a study of post-analysis software for immune sequencing data. TCRdb processed the PCR reads anew with MiXCR; each CDR3 protein has one entry. This sample carries around 500,000 distinct CDR3 sequences, approximately 34% of them seen once, and the ten largest clones take 4.5% to 7.5%. Sequencing was performed on blood. These receptors all come from a girl aged 2-17 years with multiple sclerosis. Both conserved end residues are part of each CDR3. Each record gives: D gene, V gene, J gene, clone size, CDR3 protein, CDR3 DNA. D genes are given only for firm matches. Clone size is shown for a subset of rows, as once, few, many or a class of expanded clone.

d_gene: TRBD2
v_gene: TRBV12-3/TRBV12-4
j_gene: TRBJ2-7
abundance: .
CDR3aa: CASTATSGGYEQYF
CDR3nt: TGTGCCAGCACCGCGACTAGCGGGGGTTACGAGCAGTACTTC

d_gene: .
v_gene: TRBV4-2
j_gene: TRBJ2-1
abundance: .
CDR3aa: CASSQGEGTDNNEQFF
CDR3nt: TGTGCCAGCAGCCAGGGGGAGGGGACAGACAACAATGAGCAGTTCTTC

d_gene: .
v_gene: TRBV12-3/TRBV12-4
j_gene: TRBJ2-5
abundance: many
CDR3aa: CASSFGRETQYF
CDR3nt: TGTGCCAGCAGTTTTGGCCGAGAGACCCAGTACTTC

d_gene: .
v_gene: TRBV5-4
j_gene: TRBJ2-1
abundance: .
CDR3aa: CATLERRGSYNEQFF
CDR3nt: TGTGCCACCCTGGAGCGCCGGGGTTCCTACAATGAGCAGTTCTTC

d_gene: TRBD1
v_gene: TRBV4-1
j_gene: TRBJ1-1
abundance: once
CDR3aa: CASSHGQGIGGTEAFF
CDR3nt: TGCGCCAGCAGCCATGGACAGGGTATTGGTGGCACTGAAGCTTTCTTT

d_gene: .
v_gene: TRBV12-3/TRBV12-4
j_gene: TRBJ1-1
abundance: once
CDR3aa: CASSLGGIMWTEAFF
CDR3nt: TGTGCCAGCAGTTTAGGAGGAATCATGTGGACTGAAGCTTTCTTT

d_gene: .
v_gene: TRBV15
j_gene: TRBJ1-1
abundance: few
CDR3aa: CATSKPSDMNTEAFF
CDR3nt: TGTGCCACCAGCAAACCATCGGACATGAACACTGAAGCTTTCTTT

d_gene: .
v_gene: TRBV5-1
j_gene: TRBJ2-5
abundance: few
CDR3aa: CASSVARGETQYF
CDR3nt: TGCGCCAGCAGCGTGGCTCGAGGGGAGACCCAGTACTTC

d_gene: .
v_gene: TRBV15
j_gene: TRBJ2-6
abundance: few
CDR3aa: CATSWGLLSGANVLTF
CDR3nt: TGTGCCACCAGCTGGGGACTGTTGTCTGGGGCCAACGTCCTGACTTTC

d_gene: .
v_gene: TRBV10-3
j_gene: TRBJ1-1
abundance: .
CDR3aa: CAIRGELHTEAFF
CDR3nt: TGTGCCATCAGGGGGGAGCTCCACACTGAAGCTTTCTTT

d_gene: .
v_gene: TRBV10-3
j_gene: TRBJ2-3
abundance: many
CDR3aa: CAISESAGDADTQYF
CDR3nt: TGTGCCATCAGTGAGTCGGCAGGGGATGCAGATACGCAGTATTTT

d_gene: .
v_gene: TRBV7-2
j_gene: TRBJ2-1
abundance: many
CDR3aa: CASSLDLGTYNEQFF
CDR3nt: TGTGCCAGCAGCTTAGATCTGGGAACCTACAATGAGCAGTTCTTC

d_gene: .
v_gene: TRBV29-1
j_gene: TRBJ2-7
abundance: few
CDR3aa: CSVRVTYEQYF
CDR3nt: TGCAGCGTTCGGGTCACCTACGAGCAGTACTTC

d_gene: TRBD2
v_gene: TRBV4-1
j_gene: TRBJ2-5
abundance: .
CDR3aa: CASSQGTSGGDKYQETQYF
CDR3nt: TGCGCCAGCAGCCAAGGGACTAGCGGGGGAGACAAGTACCAAGAGACCCAGTACTTC

d_gene: .
v_gene: TRBV5-5
j_gene: TRBJ2-7
abundance: few
CDR3aa: CASSSDNLREQYF
CDR3nt: TGTGCCAGCAGCTCGGACAACCTTCGGGAGCAGTACTTC

d_gene: TRBD1
v_gene: TRBV20-1
j_gene: TRBJ2-7
abundance: .
CDR3aa: CSARRGTGWSYEQYF
CDR3nt: TGCAGTGCTAGGCGAGGGACAGGGTGGTCCTACGAGCAGTACTTC

d_gene: .
v_gene: TRBV5-1
j_gene: TRBJ2-3
abundance: .
CDR3aa: CASSIGPVTADTQYF
CDR3nt: TGCGCCAGCAGCATCGGACCCGTGACGGCAGATACGCAGTATTTT

d_gene: .
v_gene: TRBV3-1
j_gene: TRBJ2-7
abundance: few
CDR3aa: CASSQDGSAVPYEQYF
CDR3nt: TGTGCCAGCAGCCAAGACGGATCAGCGGTCCCCTACGAGCAGTACTTC

d_gene: .
v_gene: TRBV18
j_gene: TRBJ1-6
abundance: few
CDR3aa: CASSPPGVGSPLHF
CDR3nt: TGTGCCAGCTCACCACCGGGGGTAGGGTCACCCCTCCACTTT

d_gene: .
v_gene: TRBV12-3/TRBV12-4
j_gene: TRBJ2-5
abundance: .
CDR3aa: CATRGSIQETQYF
CDR3nt: TGTGCCACCCGGGGGAGCATCCAAGAGACCCAGTACTTC

d_gene: .
v_gene: TRBV7-2
j_gene: TRBJ2-3
abundance: few
CDR3aa: CASRVRADTQYF
CDR3nt: TGTGCCAGCCGTGTTAGGGCAGATACGCAGTATTTT

d_gene: .
v_gene: TRBV2
j_gene: TRBJ1-2
abundance: .
CDR3aa: CASTLLKTAINYGYTF
CDR3nt: TGTGCCAGCACCCTTCTAAAGACAGCAATTAACTATGGCTACACCTTC